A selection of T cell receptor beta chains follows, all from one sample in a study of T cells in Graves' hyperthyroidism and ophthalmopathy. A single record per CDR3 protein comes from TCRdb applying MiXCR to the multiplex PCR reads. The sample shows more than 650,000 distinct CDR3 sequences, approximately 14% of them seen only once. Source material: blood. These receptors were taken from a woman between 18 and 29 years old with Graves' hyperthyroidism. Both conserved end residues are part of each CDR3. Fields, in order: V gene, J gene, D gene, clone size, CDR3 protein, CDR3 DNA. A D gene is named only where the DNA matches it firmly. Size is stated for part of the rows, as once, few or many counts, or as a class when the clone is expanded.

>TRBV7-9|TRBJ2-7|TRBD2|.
CASSLAAGAGSEQYF
TGTGCCAGCAGCTTAGCAGCGGGAGCAGGCTCCGAGCAGTACTTC
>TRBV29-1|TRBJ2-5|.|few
CSVGSGTRAETQYF
TGCAGCGTGGGGTCCGGGACAAGGGCCGAGACCCAGTACTTC
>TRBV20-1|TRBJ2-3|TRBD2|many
CSARDQTSGTTDTQYF
TGCAGTGCTAGAGATCAAACTAGCGGAACCACAGATACGCAGTATTTT
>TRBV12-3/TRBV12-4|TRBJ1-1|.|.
CASSLPGGGNTEAFF
TGTGCCAGCAGTCTTCCGGGGGGGGGGAACACTGAAGCTTTCTTT
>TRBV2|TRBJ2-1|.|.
CASHRGALYNEQFF
TGTGCCAGCCATCGGGGGGCCCTATACAATGAGCAGTTCTTC
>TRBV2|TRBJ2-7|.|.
CASSEPGGPTGYEQYF
TGTGCCAGCAGTGAACCAGGAGGCCCCACGGGCTACGAGCAGTACTTC
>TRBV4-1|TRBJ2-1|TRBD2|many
CASSQGSGRPSSYNEQFF
TGCGCCAGCAGCCAAGGTAGCGGGAGGCCCAGCTCCTACAATGAGCAGTTCTTC
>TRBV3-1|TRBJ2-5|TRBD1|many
CASSHLTGTETQYF
TGTGCCAGCAGCCATCTGACAGGGACGGAGACCCAGTACTTC
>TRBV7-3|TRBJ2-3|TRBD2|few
CASSLNPSGNTDTQYF
TGTGCCAGCAGCTTAAACCCTAGCGGGAACACAGATACGCAGTATTTT
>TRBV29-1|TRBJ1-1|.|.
CSVGVRGNTEAFF
TGCAGCGTCGGGGTGCGGGGGAACACTGAAGCTTTCTTT
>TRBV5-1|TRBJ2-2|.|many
CASRDVTYTGELFF
TGCGCCAGCAGAGACGTAACCTACACCGGGGAGCTGTTTTTT
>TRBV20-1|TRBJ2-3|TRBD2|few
CSARTSGATSTDTQYF
TGCAGTGCTCGGACTAGCGGGGCGACTAGCACAGATACGCAGTATTTT
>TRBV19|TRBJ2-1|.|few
CASSIGQNNEQFF
TGTGCCAGTAGTATAGGACAGAACAATGAGCAGTTCTTC
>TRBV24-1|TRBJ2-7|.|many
CATSKGSHEQYF
TGTGCCACCAGTAAGGGATCCCACGAGCAGTACTTC
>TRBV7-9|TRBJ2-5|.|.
CASSPGVGGTQETQYF
TGTGCCAGCAGCCCGGGTGTAGGGGGAACACAAGAGACCCAGTACTTC
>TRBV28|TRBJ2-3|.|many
CASSSRQSWVRNTQYF
TGTGCCAGCAGTTCCCGACAGTCCTGGGTGCGCAATACGCAGTATTTT
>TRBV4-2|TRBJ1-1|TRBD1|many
CASSLDRGWTEAFF
TGTGCCAGCAGTCTGGACAGGGGGTGGACTGAAGCTTTCTTT
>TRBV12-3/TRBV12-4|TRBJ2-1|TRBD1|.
CASKRDRGFYNEQFF
TGTGCCAGCAAGAGGGACAGGGGGTTTTACAATGAGCAGTTCTTC
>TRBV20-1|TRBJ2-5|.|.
CSARRANPSQYF
TGCAGTGCTAGAAGGGCCAACCCATCCCAGTACTTC
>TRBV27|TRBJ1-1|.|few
CASSFLGATEAFF
TGTGCCAGCAGTTTTTTAGGGGCCACTGAAGCTTTCTTT
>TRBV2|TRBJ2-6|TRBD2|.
CARLGEGKISGANVLTF
TGTGCCAGGCTGGGGGAGGGAAAAATCTCTGGGGCCAACGTCCTGACTTTC
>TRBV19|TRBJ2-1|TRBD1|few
CASSIEDRGRSEQFF
TGTGCCAGTAGTATAGAGGACAGGGGAAGAAGTGAGCAGTTCTTC
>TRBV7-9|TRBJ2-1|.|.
CASRSTGRSSREQFF
TGTGCCAGCAGATCTACAGGGAGGTCCTCGCGTGAGCAGTTCTTC
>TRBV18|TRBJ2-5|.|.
CASSSKGLQQETQYF
TGTGCCAGCTCATCTAAGGGACTCCAGCAAGAGACCCAGTACTTC
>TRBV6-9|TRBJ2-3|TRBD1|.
CASSLYRGDTQYF
TGTGCCAGCAGTTTGTACAGGGGGGATACGCAGTATTTT
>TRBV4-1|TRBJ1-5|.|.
CASSQITGNQPQHF
TGCGCCAGCAGCCAGATCACAGGGAATCAGCCCCAGCATTTT
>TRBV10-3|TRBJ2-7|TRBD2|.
CAISEPKGLAAYEQYF
TGTGCCATCAGTGAGCCGAAGGGACTAGCGGCCTACGAGCAGTACTTC
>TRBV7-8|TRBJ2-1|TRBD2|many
CASSLGAPGLAQHEQFF
TGTGCCAGCAGCTTAGGGGCTCCGGGACTAGCTCAGCATGAGCAGTTCTTC
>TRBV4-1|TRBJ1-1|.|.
CASSQLYRENTEAFF
TGCGCCAGCAGCCAACTCTACAGGGAGAACACTGAAGCTTTCTTT
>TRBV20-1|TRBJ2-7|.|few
CSARDRVNEQYF
TGCAGTGCTAGAGACCGGGTGAACGAGCAGTACTTC
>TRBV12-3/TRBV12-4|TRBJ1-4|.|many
CASKTDSNEKLFF
TGTGCCAGCAAGACGGATTCTAATGAAAAACTGTTTTTT